This TCR beta chain was recorded in a study of T cells expressing NK-cell markers. Study results and limitations: In five to seven donors, dominant CD3+CD56+NKG2C+ clonotypes ranked among the top 10 CD8+ clonotypes.

This CDR3 contains 20 residues. Germline lookup yields CDR1 KGHDR and CDR2 SFDVKD. TCRdb re-called the 5' RACE reads and catalogs CDR3 proteins one per entry, DNA excluded. Found here are about 260,000 distinct CDR3 sequences; the top ten clones hold about 0.39%. In regard to this clonotype: The antigen remains unidentified.

The rearrangement joins TRBV24-1 to TRBJ2-6. Sample: blood T cells: a sorted CD56 or NKG2C T cell subset, CD4+ or CD8+ T cells, or bulk PBMC T cells (not recorded which). This clonotype was sampled from a man younger than 35 in good health. CDR3 protein: CATSDLALLSDPSGANVLTF.